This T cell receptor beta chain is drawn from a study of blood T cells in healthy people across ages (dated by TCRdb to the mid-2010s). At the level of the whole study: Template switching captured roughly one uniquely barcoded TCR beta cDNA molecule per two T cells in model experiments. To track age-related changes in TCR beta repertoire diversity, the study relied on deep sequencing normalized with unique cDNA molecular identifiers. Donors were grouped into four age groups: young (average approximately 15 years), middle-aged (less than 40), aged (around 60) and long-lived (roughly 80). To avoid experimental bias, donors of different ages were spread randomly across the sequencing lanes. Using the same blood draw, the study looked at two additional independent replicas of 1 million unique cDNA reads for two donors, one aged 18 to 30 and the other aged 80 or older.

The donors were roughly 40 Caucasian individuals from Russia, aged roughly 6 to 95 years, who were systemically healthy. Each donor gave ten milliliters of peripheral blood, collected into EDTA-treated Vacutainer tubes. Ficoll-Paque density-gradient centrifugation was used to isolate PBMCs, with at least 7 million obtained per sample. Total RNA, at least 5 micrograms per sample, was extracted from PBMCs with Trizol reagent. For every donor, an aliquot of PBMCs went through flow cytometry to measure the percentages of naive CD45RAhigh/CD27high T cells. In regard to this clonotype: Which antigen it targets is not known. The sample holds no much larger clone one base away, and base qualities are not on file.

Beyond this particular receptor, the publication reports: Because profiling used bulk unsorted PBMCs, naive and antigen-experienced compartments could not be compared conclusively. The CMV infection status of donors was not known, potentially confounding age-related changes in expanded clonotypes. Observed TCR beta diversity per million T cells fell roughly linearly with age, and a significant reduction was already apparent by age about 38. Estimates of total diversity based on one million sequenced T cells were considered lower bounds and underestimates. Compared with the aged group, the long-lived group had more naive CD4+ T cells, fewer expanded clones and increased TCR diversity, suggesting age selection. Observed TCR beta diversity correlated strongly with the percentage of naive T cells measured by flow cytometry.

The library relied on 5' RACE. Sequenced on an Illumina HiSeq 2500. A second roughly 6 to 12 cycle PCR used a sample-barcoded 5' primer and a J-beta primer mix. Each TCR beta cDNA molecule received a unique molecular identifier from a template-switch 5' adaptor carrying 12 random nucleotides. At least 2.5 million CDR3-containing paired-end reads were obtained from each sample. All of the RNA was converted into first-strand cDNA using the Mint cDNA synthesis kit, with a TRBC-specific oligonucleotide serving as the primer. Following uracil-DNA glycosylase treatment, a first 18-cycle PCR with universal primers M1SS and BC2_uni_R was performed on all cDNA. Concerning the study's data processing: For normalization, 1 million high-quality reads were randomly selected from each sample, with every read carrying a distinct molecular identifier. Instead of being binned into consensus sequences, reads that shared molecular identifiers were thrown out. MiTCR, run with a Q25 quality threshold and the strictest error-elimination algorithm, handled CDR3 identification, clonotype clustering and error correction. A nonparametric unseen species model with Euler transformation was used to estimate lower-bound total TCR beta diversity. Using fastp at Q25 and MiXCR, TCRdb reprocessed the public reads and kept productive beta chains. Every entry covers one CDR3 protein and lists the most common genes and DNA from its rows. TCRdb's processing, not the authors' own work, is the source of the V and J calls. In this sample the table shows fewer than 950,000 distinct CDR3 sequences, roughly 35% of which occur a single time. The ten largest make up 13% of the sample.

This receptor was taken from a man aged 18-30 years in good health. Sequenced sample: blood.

The CDR3 has the sequence CAISESKLAASTDTQYF. The nucleotide sequence is TGTGCCATCAGTGAGTCGAAACTAGCGGCTAGCACAGATACGCAGTATTTT. The rearrangement combines TRBV10-3 with TRBJ2-3; 8 central nucleotides agree with TRBD2. Compared with germline, V lacks 0 bases and J lacks 0 bases; bases without a gene match: 5. Inclusive of the bounding cysteine and phenylalanine, the CDR3 is 17 residues long. The sequence is cut down to CDR3 DNA, 51 bases in frame from base 1. From the germline V gene, CDR1 is ENHRY and CDR2 is SYGVKD.